This TCR beta chain was obtained from a study of shared clonotypes between healthy human individuals. The study, taken as a whole, reports: Clonotype sharing among donors was expected to depend on sequencing depth.

Concerning this clone itself: Its antigen is unidentified. Germline and junction disagree at one end, which may indicate a read error. This same CDR3 is encoded by further DNA sequences in the sample.

The protocol was immunoSEQ multiplex PCR, while the TCRdb copy is restricted to in-frame clones and leaves out a portion. The top ten hold 0.14% of the sample, which has a few million clones, approximately 90% seen once. Germline CDR1 and CDR2: SSHAT and FNYEAQ (reference sequence). The CDR3 is 14 residues long. The specimen was naive CD4+ T cells sorted from blood. Noted subset: CD45RA+ positively selected. This clonotype originated in a man between 18 and 35 years old in good health. The rearrangement uses TRBV7-7 and TRBJ2-5; 7 bases agree with TRBD1. CDR3: CASSPGTAQETQYF. Here the CDR3 DNA reads TGTGCTAGCAGCCCAGGGACAGCCCAAGAGACCCAGTACTTC.